A single TCR beta chain is shown here with its context. This clone has only a few counts. The antigen it recognizes is unknown. Base qualities are not recorded, but no much larger clone differs from it by a single base. Trimming takes 7 bases from V and 2 bases from J, and the germline ends sit 18 bases apart. CDR3 length: 15 amino acids, cysteine to phenylalanine. CDR3 DNA is the only sequence kept; it has 45 bases, read in frame from the first base. For CDR1 and CDR2, the germline V gene lists MDHEN and SYDVKM. The study evaluated CTLA-4 blockade (ipilimumab) given together with focal radiation therapy in patients who had chemo-refractory metastatic non-small-cell lung cancer. This entry is derived from a study of radiotherapy plus CTLA-4 blockade in lung cancer (dated by TCRdb to between 2018 and 2020). In terms of the full investigation: Objective responses occurred in roughly 19% of enrolled patients, and 31% achieved disease control.

Results and caveats for the whole study, not just this receptor: The strongest predictors of response were reported to be early dynamic shifts in blood T cell clones along with a rise in serum interferon-beta following radiation. TCR clones derived from tumors expanded in peripheral blood after treatment with radiotherapy and ipilimumab.

Receptor libraries were prepared by the immunoSEQ multiplex PCR assay. This immuneACCESS table, as held by TCRdb, lists in-frame sequences with V and J called but not all clones. Of the missing ones, under half trace to an unresolved V gene in checked studies; the others have no known cause. Here the sample has 40,000 to 45,000 clones; about 74% occur a single time. 9.8% of the sample goes to the ten largest clones. The chain was built from TRBV28 and TRBJ2-7; the best D guess is TRBD1, with 5 bases matching. The receptor's source is a human donor with non-small cell lung cancer who had stable disease on radiotherapy plus ipilimumab. The specimen was peripheral blood, collected from a patient treated with radiotherapy plus ipilimumab. The CDR3 protein sequence reads: CASTGSGPHPYEQYF. The DNA reads as follows: TGTGCCAGCACTGGTTCAGGGCCCCATCCCTACGAGCAGTACTTC.